Below are 2 T cell receptor beta chains sequenced from a single sample in a study of cytomegalovirus exposure and HLA in healthy donors. PCR employed 60 Vbeta and 13 Jbeta primers. This table comes from immunoSEQ multiplex PCR, and its TCRdb copy is limited to in-frame clones, with some not included. The sample contains approximately 100,000 clones, roughly 80% of which appear only once. Sequencing was performed on PBMCs. The receptors were sampled from a man aged 35 to 55 in good health and CMV-seronegative.

This clone was counted between two and nine times. V is TRBV15 and J is TRBJ1-2; 10 nucleotides agree with TRBD1. V trimming: 0 bases; J trimming: 8 bases; junction bases outside the gene matches: 6. The CDR3 loop spans 15 amino acids. Germline V lookup: CDR1 LNHNV, CDR2 YYDKDF (reference sequence). CDR3 protein: CATSREGTGVLGYTF. Here the CDR3 DNA reads TGTGCCACCAGCAGAGAAGGGACAGGGGTTTTAGGCTACACCTTC.

This clone was counted between two and nine times. The chain couples TRBV5-4 to TRBJ2-7; tentatively, D is TRBD2 (5 bases). Germline CDR1 SGHNT, CDR2 YYREEE (reference sequence). Trimming left V 3 bases short and J 5 bases short, with 21 bases between. This CDR3 spans 16 amino acids. This CDR3 reads CASSSSPLAPPDEQYF. CDR3 coding DNA: TGTGCCAGCAGCTCGTCCCCTTTAGCGCCTCCGGACGAGCAGTACTTC.